These 29 T cell receptor beta chains share one sample of origin, sequenced in a study of identical twins. TCRdb called the 5' RACE reads again in MiXCR, with one record for every CDR3 protein. The data contain 1.5 million or so distinct CDR3 sequences, more than 30% of them seen just once; the ten biggest clones take up around 0.25%. Sequencing was performed on cord blood. These receptors came from a newborn girl in good health.

This clonotype was detected once. This chain joins TRBV5-1 and TRBJ2-1, with 12 bases fitting TRBD2. V lost 1 base to trimming and J lost 6 bases; unmatched junction nucleotides: 5. Germline V lookup: CDR1 SGHRS, CDR2 YFSETQ. The CDR3 is 16 amino acids. The CDR3 loop is CASSLTGLAGFNEQFF. Here the CDR3 DNA reads TGCGCCAGCAGCTTGACCGGACTAGCGGGATTCAATGAGCAGTTCTTC. Based on the CDR3 plus reference TRBV5-1 and TRBJ2-1, the full variable domain is KAGVTQTPRYLIKTRGQQVTLSCSPISGHRSVSWYQQTPGQGLQFLFEYFSETQRNKGNFPGRFSGRQFSNSRSEMNVSTLELGDSALYLCASSLTGLAGFNEQFFGPGTRLTVL.

The V call is TRBV12-3 or TRBV12-4, the J call TRBJ1-2, with 7 bases identical to TRBD1. The V and J ends lost 5 bases and 4 bases, in that order; junction bases with no gene match: 7. The CDR3 covers 14 residues. CDR3 region: CASSPTGQAYGYTF. The CDR3 coding sequence is TGTGCCAGCAGTCCCACAGGACAGGCCTATGGCTACACCTTC.

A note on this clonotype: One junction end does not reproduce the germline sequence, and a read error may be involved. The gene calls are TRBV7-2 and TRBJ1-6; 7 bases map to TRBD1. This CDR3 contains 15 residues. Germline CDR1 SGHTA, CDR2 FQGNSA. CDR3 sequence reads: CASSISTGLDSPPHF. DNA for the CDR3: TGTGCCAGCAGCATTTCGACAGGGTTGGATTCACCCCCCCACTTT.

This clonotype occurred a few times. The gene calls are TRBV7-9 and TRBJ1-2; D perhaps matches TRBD1 (6 bases). V was clipped by 0 bases and J by 7 bases, with 12 bases between them. This CDR3 is 14 amino acids long. CDR1 SEHNR and CDR2 FQNEAQ come from the germline V gene (reference sequence). CDR3 DNA: TGTGCCAGCAGCTTAGCGCAGGGACAAGCTGGCTACACCTTC. Translation: CASSLAQGQAGYTF.

This clonotype occurred many times. The chain recombines TRBV4-1 with TRBJ1-2, with TRBD1 as a possible D gene (6 bases). CDR3 length: 15 amino acids. Germline values: CDR1 MGHRA, CDR2 YSYEKL. The germline V and J ends were trimmed by 0 bases and 2 bases, with 10 bases remaining between them. The CDR3 loop reads CASSQDRGLNYGYTF. The CDR3 DNA sequence: TGCGCCAGCAGCCAAGACAGGGGCCTCAACTATGGCTACACCTTC.

This clonotype was picked up many times. This rearrangement joins TRBV6-2 or TRBV6-3 to TRBJ2-3; 10 bases are shared with TRBD2. V lost 4 bases, J lost 8 bases, and 9 bases stayed unmatched. Germline V CDR1 and CDR2: MNHEY, SVGEGT. The CDR3 consists of 15 residues. The CDR3 DNA reads TGTGCCAGCAGTTTCAGAGGACTAGCGGTGATTACGCAGTATTTT. Protein sequence: CASSFRGLAVITQYF.

The chain links TRBV30 to TRBJ1-5; no reliable D call. The CDR3 runs 15 residues. Trimming shortened V by 4 bases and J by 0 bases, and 13 bases separated the two germline ends. In germline, CDR1 is GTSNPN, CDR2 SVGIG (reference sequence). The chain's CDR3 is CAWTSVGLSNQPQHF. In nucleotides, the CDR3 is TGTGCCTGGACCTCGGTAGGCCTTAGCAATCAGCCCCAGCATTTT.

This clonotype has just a few counts. At one of its ends the junction is not consistent with the germline gene, which may arise from a read error. The chain links TRBV27 to TRBJ2-2; no firm D call. CDR3 size: 12 residues. Germline V gene lookup returns CDR1 MNHEY and CDR2 SMNVEV (reference sequence). The DNA for the CDR3 is TGTGCTAGCAGTTTTTTCTCCGGGGAGCTGTTTTTT. Encoded protein: CASSFFSGELFF.

V and J are TRBV7-7 and TRBJ2-7; no reliable D call. Matching the DNA end better, TRBJ2-5 makes the J call doubtful. Germline V gene sequence: CDR1 SSHAT, CDR2 FNYEAQ (reference sequence). The CDR3 extends over 15 amino acids. Here the CDR3 reads CASSPSWQTQETQYF. The DNA of the CDR3 is TGTGCCAGCAGCCCCAGCTGGCAGACGCAAGAGACCCAGTACTTC.

In its sample, this clonotype was seen many times. The genes are TRBV2 and TRBJ2-7; 12 nucleotides align to TRBD2. Germline assignment: CDR1 SNHLY and CDR2 FYNNEI. This CDR3 region has 16 residues. With V trimmed by 1 base and J by 5 bases, 6 bases remained unmatched. The CDR3 is CASSEGLAGVFDEQYF. The CDR3 nucleotides are TGTGCCAGCAGTGAAGGACTAGCGGGAGTGTTCGACGAGCAGTACTTC.

The chain joins TRBV9 to TRBJ2-7, with 8 bases that match TRBD1. This CDR3 comprises 13 residues. In germline, CDR1 is SGDLS, CDR2 YYNGEE. Trimming cost V 3 bases and J 7 bases; bases outside gene matches: 6. The CDR3 reads CASSGLDRGEQYF. The CDR3 DNA sequence: TGTGCCAGCAGCGGCCTCGACAGGGGTGAGCAGTACTTC.

This clonotype was seen repeatedly, ten times or more. The chain couples TRBV18 to TRBJ2-7; D possibly corresponds to TRBD1 (6 bases). This CDR3 has 14 amino acids. Trimming cost V 3 bases and J 0 bases, with 9 bases left between them. Germline CDR1 is KGHSH and CDR2 is LQKENI. CDR3 amino acids: CASSPGASSYEQYF. The CDR3 DNA reads TGTGCCAGCTCACCGGGGGCCAGCTCCTACGAGCAGTACTTC.

The chain carries TRBV5-1 and TRBJ2-3; the match to TRBD2 covers 13 bases. There are 18 residues in the CDR3. Per germline, CDR1 SGHRS and CDR2 YFSETQ. The V and J ends lost 4 bases and 0 bases, in that order; junction bases with no gene match: 8. The DNA of the CDR3 is TGCGCCAGCAGCCTGCGACTAGCGGGGGGCTCTAGCACAGATACGCAGTATTTT. It yields the protein CASSLRLAGGSSTDTQYF.

The rearrangement joins TRBV2 to TRBJ2-3; perhaps TRBD2 as D (6 bases). Trimming took off 11 bases at V and 1 base at J, with 19 bases between the two ends. The CDR3 totals 15 residues. The V gene's germline CDR1 is SNHLY and CDR2 FYNNEI. CDR3 sequence (DNA): TGTGCCGGCCGTCCGGGAGTAAGCGGCACAGATACGCAGTATTTT. Translated, it gives CAGRPGVSGTDTQYF.

V and J are TRBV20-1 and TRBJ1-2; no clear D. Germline CDR1 is DFQATT and CDR2 is SNEGSKA (reference sequence). The CDR3 is made up of 9 amino acids. Trimming left V 7 bases short and J 8 bases short, with 8 bases between. The CDR3 DNA reads as TGCAGTGGGGGAGTAGGCTACACCTTC. Amino acids: CSGGVGYTF.

The chain couples TRBV2 to TRBJ1-2, with D tentatively TRBD1 (6 bases). CDR3 length: 16 amino acids. V was shortened by 6 bases and J by 4 bases, with 21 bases between the two germline ends. From germline, CDR1 is SNHLY and CDR2 FYNNEI. The CDR3 DNA is TGTGCCAGCAGCCCTCCACAGGGAAATTTATTCTATGGCTACACCTTC. Translation gives CASSPPQGNLFYGYTF.

The chain has TRBV24-1 and TRBJ2-1; no definite D call. Trimming took off 9 bases at V and 0 bases at J, with 8 bases between the two ends. The CDR3 is 13 residues long. Germline V gives CDR1 KGHDR, CDR2 SFDVKD. The CDR3: CATRPSSYNEQFF. The CDR3 DNA is TGTGCCACCCGACCTAGCTCCTACAATGAGCAGTTCTTC.

This chain joins TRBV24-1 and TRBJ1-5, with D perhaps TRBD1 (6 bases). The germline gives CDR1 KGHDR, CDR2 SFDVKD. Trimming shortened V by 4 bases and J by 1 base, and 7 bases separated the two germline ends. The CDR3 covers 14 residues. The CDR3 DNA reads as TGTGCCACCAGTGACAGGGGCAGCAATCAGCCCCAGCATTTT. It codes for CATSDRGSNQPQHF.

This sequence joins TRBV14 and TRBJ1-2; D unclear. V dropped 2 bases and J dropped 8 bases, with 12 bases sitting between them. Germline CDR1 SGHDN, CDR2 FVKESK. This CDR3 has 13 amino acids. The CDR3 DNA sequence: TGTGCCAGCAGCCAACGATCAGCGGGGGGCTACACCTTC. It encodes CASSQRSAGGYTF.

The chain couples TRBV5-6 to TRBJ2-1; unclear D gene. V lost 0 bases, J lost 12 bases, and 7 bases lay in between. In germline, CDR1 is SGHDT, CDR2 YYEEEE. The CDR3 totals 11 residues. As DNA, the CDR3 is TGTGCCAGCAGCTTGGCTAGGGTGCAGTTCTTC. Translation gives CASSLARVQFF.

This clonotype occurred a few times. The rearrangement uses TRBV12-5 and TRBJ2-7; 11 bases agree with TRBD1. The V and J ends lost 4 bases and 3 bases, in that order; junction bases with no gene match: 8. The CDR3 extends over 16 amino acids. Germline V lookup: CDR1 LGHNT, CDR2 FRNRAP. The CDR3 sequence is CASGSDTGTGGYEQYF. As DNA, the CDR3 is TGTGCTAGTGGTTCAGATACCGGGACAGGGGGCTACGAGCAGTACTTC.

The chain couples TRBV7-2 to TRBJ2-7, with D uncertain. This CDR3 comprises 14 residues. Trimming left V 1 base short and J 4 bases short, with 11 bases between. Germline values: CDR1 SGHTA, CDR2 FQGNSA. The CDR3 sequence: CASSLGAAFYEQYF. In DNA form, the CDR3 reads TGTGCCAGCAGCTTAGGGGCGGCCTTTTACGAGCAGTACTTC.

V usage is TRBV3-1 and J usage is TRBJ2-1, with 7 nucleotides matching TRBD2. CDR1 is LGHDT and CDR2 is YNNKEL in the germline V gene (reference sequence). V lost 3 bases and J lost 4; bases outside the gene matches: 6. The CDR3 length is 15 residues. The DNA for the CDR3 is TGTGCCAGCAGCCAGAGCGGGAATACTTACAATGAGCAGTTCTTC. Protein product: CASSQSGNTYNEQFF.

The V gene is TRBV7-9, the J gene TRBJ2-1, with 8 nucleotides matching TRBD1. Trimming at V came to 4 bases and at J to 5 bases, leaving 7 bases not matched to a gene. The CDR3 has 15 amino acids. CDR1 and CDR2 (germline): SEHNR, FQNEAQ (reference sequence). This chain's CDR3 is CASSWTGIRDNEQFF. The CDR3 DNA follows: TGTGCCAGCAGCTGGACAGGGATTAGGGACAATGAGCAGTTCTTC.

This chain connects TRBV9 to TRBJ1-4, with a weak D call TRBD1 (5 bases). This CDR3 has 19 residues. V was cut by 0 bases and J by 5 bases, with 23 bases left in between. The germline V gene has CDR1 SGDLS and CDR2 YYNGEE. Here the CDR3 DNA reads TGTGCCAGCAGCGTAGGGGTCGGGGGACTGACCGGAGGGAATGAAAAACTGTTTTTT. Translated, it gives CASSVGVGGLTGGNEKLFF.

This clonotype was found a few times. V usage is TRBV4-2 and J usage is TRBJ1-6; a possible D gene is TRBD1 (5 bases). The length of the CDR3 is 16 residues. The V end lost 5 bases, the J end lost 3 bases, and 14 bases lay between the germline ends. Germline V lookup: CDR1 LGHNA, CDR2 YNFKEQ. This CDR3 is CASSDRDSHYNSPLHF. The CDR3 DNA sequence: TGTGCCAGCAGCGACCGAGACAGTCACTATAATTCACCCCTCCACTTT.

The chain carries TRBV2 and TRBJ2-3, with D maybe TRBD2 (5 bases). The CDR3 sequence is 18 residues long. Per germline, CDR1 SNHLY and CDR2 FYNNEI. V lost 2 bases to trimming and J lost 0 bases, with 18 bases between them. The CDR3 is CASSECRPSRASTDTQYF. The CDR3 nucleotides are TGTGCCAGCAGTGAATGTCGGCCTAGCAGAGCTAGCACAGATACGCAGTATTTT. Full variable domain (missing parts from reference TRBV2 and TRBJ2-3): EPEVTQTPSHQVTQMGQEVILRCVPISNHLYFYWYRQILGQKVEFLVSFYNNEISEKSEIFDDQFSVERPDGSNFTLKIRSTKLEDSAMYFCASSECRPSRASTDTQYFGPGTRLTVL.

This clonotype showed up just a few times. The J gene is TRBJ2-7, the V gene TRBV6-6; D is unclear. Germline V gene sequence: CDR1 MNHNY, CDR2 SVGAGI (reference sequence). Deletions cut 3 bases from V and 7 bases from J, with 10 bases between. The length of the CDR3 is 12 residues. As DNA, the CDR3 is TGTGCCAGCAGTTATCAGAGTGGTGAGCAGTACTTC. It codes for CASSYQSGEQYF.

The chain recombines TRBV19 with TRBJ1-6, with D uncertain. This CDR3 is 13 amino acids long. The V and J ends lost 2 bases and 8 bases respectively, with 7 bases between them. Germline V CDR1 and CDR2: LNHDA, SQIVND (reference sequence). The CDR3 loop reads CASSIMVDSPLHF. The CDR3, as DNA: TGTGCCAGTAGTATAATGGTGGATTCACCCCTCCACTTT.